This T cell receptor beta chain was found in a study of blood T cells in healthy people across ages. Study-wide context: Template switching picked up about one barcoded beta molecule for each two T cells. Points from the study as a whole: The study lacked donor CMV status, which possibly confounded expanded clonotype changes.

It was with a sample-barcoded 5' primer and a J-beta primer mix that a second PCR of roughly 7 to 12 cycles was run. TCRdb reanalysed the 5' RACE reads using MiXCR and keeps one entry per CDR3 protein. The table lists roughly 1.4 million distinct CDR3 sequences, approximately 59% of them singletons. Turning to this clonotype: Its antigen is not identified.

CDR3 length equals 17 residues. J gave up 2 bases and V 5 bases, and 10 bases lay outside the gene matches. Germline V lookup: CDR1 MRHNA, CDR2 SNTAGT. The chain carries TRBV6-4 and TRBJ2-3, with TRBD2 matching over 10 bases. The sequence came from a man younger than 30 in good health. Sequenced input: blood. For the CDR3, the DNA is TGTGCCAGCAGTCCTTCTAGCGGGGGTGCCAACACAGATACGCAGTATTTT. Translated: CASSPSSGGANTDTQYF.